This TCR beta chain was profiled in a study of T cell responses to AZD1222 COVID-19 vaccine. Study conclusions and caveats: Spike regions recognized by vaccine-associated CD4 TCRs spanned the protein, led by 160-218 and 743-854. Unmutated variant regions are reportedly the target of nearly half of TCRs that are spike-specific.

This clone was seen only once. No antigen is known for it. Produced via immunoSEQ multiplex PCR; TCRdb's table is partial and in-frame only. Found here are 150,000 to 160,000 clones, approximately 90% of them singletons; the top ten hold 1.5% to 2%. The V end lost 2 bases, the J end lost 6 bases, and 8 bases lay between the germline ends. The CDR3 covers 13 residues. Germline lookup yields CDR1 MNHNY and CDR2 SVGAGI (reference sequence). The sequence derives from an adult in good health. The chain joins TRBV6-6 to TRBJ2-1; no firm D call. This specimen was peripheral blood, taken on day 0 of AZD1222 vaccination. The CDR3 region has the DNA TGTGCCAGCAGTTACGGGCCTATCAATGAGCAGTTCTTC. It is translated as CASSYGPINEQFF.